The 23 T cell receptor beta chains below all came from one sample that was sequenced in a study of T cells after yellow fever vaccination. TCRdb fed the 5' RACE reads into MiXCR, producing one record per CDR3 protein. The table has 300,000 to 350,000 distinct CDR3 sequences, around 4.3% seen once. Sequencing was performed on PBMCs, taken 15 days after the yellow fever booster vaccination. Receptors were obtained from a man between 18 and 35 years old who received the YFV17D yellow fever vaccine.

This clonotype was observed at least ten times. V gene TRBV6-1 combines with J gene TRBJ2-7, with TRBD1 matching over 9 bases. With 2 bases clipped from V and 6 bases from J, the junction kept 5 bases outside the gene matches. The CDR3 covers 14 residues. Per germline, CDR1 MNHNS and CDR2 SASEGT. Here the CDR3 DNA reads TGTGCCAGCAGTGAATTCGGGACAGGGAGCGAGCAGTACTTC. Its protein is CASSEFGTGSEQYF.

V is TRBV6-5 and J is TRBJ2-1, with 8 bases that match TRBD2. Losses at the gene ends were 7 bases for V and 3 bases for J; bases not matched to a gene: 5. Germline CDR1 reads MNHEY; CDR2 reads SVGAGI. The CDR3 consists of 14 residues. The DNA of the CDR3 is TGTGCCAGCAAGATGGGACTAGACTACAATGAGCAGTTCTTC. Amino acid sequence: CASKMGLDYNEQFF.

This clonotype has at least ten counts. The chain links TRBV20-1 to TRBJ1-4; D uncertain. V was trimmed by 2 bases and J by 2 bases, leaving 9 bases between them. This CDR3 is built from 14 residues. In germline, CDR1 is DFQATT, CDR2 SNEGSKA (reference sequence). The CDR3 protein is CSARIHATNEKLFF. DNA for the CDR3: TGCAGTGCTAGAATCCACGCGACTAATGAAAAACTGTTTTTT.

There are many counts of this clonotype. The chain combines TRBV29-1 with TRBJ1-2, with a tentative D call TRBD1 (5 bases). The germline V gene has CDR1 SQVTM and CDR2 ANQGSEA. The CDR3 totals 12 residues. V was trimmed by 1 base and J by 7 bases, leaving 10 bases between them. DNA for the CDR3: TGCAGCGTTGAAGGGCAGGGAGGTGGCTACACCTTC. Translating it yields CSVEGQGGGYTF.

The gene calls are TRBV27 and TRBJ1-2; the D gene is possibly TRBD1 (6 bases). Germline V gene data show CDR1 as MNHEY and CDR2 as SMNVEV (reference sequence). The CDR3 length is 15 residues. V gave up 6 bases and J gave up 4 bases, with 18 bases separating them. The CDR3 here is CASSLFAGVGYGYTF. The CDR3 DNA is TGTGCCAGCAGCCTTTTTGCAGGGGTGGGCTATGGCTACACCTTC.

With regard to this clonotype: A read error may explain this, as a much larger clone is one base away. The chain uses TRBV29-1 and TRBJ1-2, with 7 bases lining up with TRBD1. The CDR3 sequence is 12 residues long. Germline assignment: CDR1 SQVTM and CDR2 ANQGSEA. CDR3 DNA sequence: TGCAGCGCGAGGGGGCCTTGGGGTGGCCACACCTTC. It codes for CSARGPWGGHTF.

This clonotype was seen repeatedly, ten times or more. The chain links TRBV6-5 to TRBJ1-5; D is unclear. The V gene's germline CDR1 is MNHEY and CDR2 SVGAGI. The CDR3 has 15 residues. Trimming cost V 2 bases and J 2 bases, with 10 bases left between them. The CDR3 is CASSYGSEGNQPQHF. The CDR3 bases are TGTGCCAGCAGTTACGGGTCTGAAGGCAATCAGCCCCAGCATTTT.

This clonotype was seen many times. The V and J genes are TRBV20-1 and TRBJ1-2, with D unresolved. This CDR3 has 11 amino acids. Germline CDR1 reads DFQATT; CDR2 reads SNEGSKA (reference sequence). Deletions cut 4 bases from V and 2 bases from J, with 5 bases between. DNA of the CDR3: TGCAGTGCTACCGAAAACTATGGCTACACCTTC. Translation gives CSATENYGYTF.

This clonotype was found many times. J is TRBJ1-6 and V is TRBV12-3 or TRBV12-4; tentatively, D is TRBD1 (6 bases). Trimming took 5 bases from V and 10 from J, leaving 24 bases between them. This CDR3 has 17 amino acids. The CDR3 region is CASSPPAQGPLGSPLHF. For the CDR3, the DNA is TGTGCCAGCAGTCCGCCCGCACAGGGCCCGTTGGGGTCACCCCTCCACTTT.

V and J are TRBV11-1 and TRBJ2-5; 7 bases match TRBD2. CDR1 and CDR2 from the germline V gene are SGHAT and FQDESV (reference sequence). V lost 5 bases and J lost 4; bases outside the gene matches: 13. The CDR3 covers 16 residues. The CDR3 loop is CASSRVSGVPLETQYF. The CDR3 DNA reads TGTGCCAGCAGCAGAGTAAGCGGGGTACCGTTAGAGACCCAGTACTTC.

Comments on this clonotype: The junction and the germline gene differ at one end; a read error may be behind it. The chain is built from TRBV20-1 and TRBJ1-6; no clear D gene. From germline, CDR1 is DFQATT and CDR2 SNEGSKA (reference sequence). There are 17 residues in the CDR3. The CDR3 DNA reads TGCAGTGCTAGAGAACGTGGCAGGAGCTCCTATAATTCACCCCTCAACTTT. This translates into CSARERGRSSYNSPLNF.

This clonotype was counted ten times or more. The chain carries TRBV5-1 and TRBJ2-3, with D possibly matching TRBD2 (6 bases). CDR3 length equals 15 residues. With 4 bases removed from V and 2 bases from J, the gap between germline ends came to 14 bases. Germline lookup yields CDR1 SGHRS and CDR2 YFSETQ. CDR3 protein: CASSPPTSFTDTQYF. In DNA, the CDR3 is TGCGCCAGCAGCCCCCCCACTAGCTTCACAGATACGCAGTATTTT.

This clonotype was counted many times. V is TRBV6-2 or TRBV6-3 and J is TRBJ2-1; 10 bases map to TRBD2. Germline V gene lookup returns CDR1 MNHEY and CDR2 SVGEGT. The CDR3 consists of 15 residues. The V gene end was trimmed by 2 bases and the J gene end by 7 bases; junction bases not matched to a gene: 5. CDR3 region: CASSYVLAGMNEQFF. The CDR3 nucleotides are TGTGCCAGCAGTTACGTACTAGCGGGGATGAATGAGCAGTTCTTC.

The V and J genes are TRBV27 and TRBJ2-1, with 12 bases matching TRBD2. Germline trimming cut 5 bases from V and 8 bases from J; bases unmatched to any gene: 7. The CDR3 contains 15 residues. Germline values: CDR1 MNHEY, CDR2 SMNVEV (reference sequence). In nucleotides, the CDR3 is TGTGCCAGCAGTCAACTAGCGGGGGGTGACCATGAGCAGTTCTTC. Amino acids: CASSQLAGGDHEQFF.

This clonotype has at least ten counts. Sequence at one end of the junction differs from germline and may be a read error. The chain has TRBV7-9 and TRBJ2-5; D remains unclear. The germline gives CDR1 SEHNR, CDR2 FQNEAQ (reference sequence). The CDR3 is 10 amino acids. The CDR3 loop reads CASHQETQYF. DNA for the CDR3: TGTGCCAGCCACCAGGAGACCCAGTACTTC.

This clonotype was counted many times. The germline gene is not matched at one end of the junction; a read error may be the cause. The chain has TRBV10-3 and TRBJ2-5, with 7 positions matching TRBD1. Germline V lookup: CDR1 ENHRY, CDR2 SYGVKD. This CDR3 region has 12 residues. The CDR3 DNA sequence: TGTGCCATCGGTGACAGGGAAGAGACCCAGTACTTC. Protein product: CAIGDREETQYF.

There are many counts of this clonotype. The CDR3 protein is CASSPYQGALQETQYF. For the CDR3, the DNA is TGTGCCAGCAGTCCATACCAGGGTGCATTGCAAGAGACCCAGTACTTC. V and J are TRBV12-3 or TRBV12-4 and TRBJ2-5; D is possibly TRBD1 (5 bases). This CDR3 is built from 16 residues. V gave up 5 bases and J gave up 2 bases, with 18 bases separating them.

This clonotype was detected a few times. This chain links TRBV6-2 or TRBV6-3 with TRBJ2-5; 9 bases line up with TRBD2. Germline CDR1 reads MNHEY; CDR2 reads SVGEGT. V lost 5 bases to trimming and J lost 4 bases; unmatched junction nucleotides: 14. The CDR3 sequence is 17 residues long. CDR3 loop: CASSVSGGTTIPETQYF. The CDR3, as DNA: TGTGCCAGCAGTGTGAGCGGGGGGACCACTATCCCAGAGACCCAGTACTTC.

This clonotype came up a few times. The V and J genes are TRBV18 and TRBJ2-5, with D unresolved. The length of the CDR3 is 14 residues. Germline V gene sequence: CDR1 KGHSH, CDR2 LQKENI. V lost 1 base and J 2 bases, leaving 8 bases between the germline ends. This chain's CDR3 is CASSPLNEQETQYF. In nucleotides, the CDR3 is TGTGCCAGCTCACCACTAAACGAACAAGAGACCCAGTACTTC.

This clonotype was recorded a few times. The chain combines TRBV2 with TRBJ1-1; 11 bases fit TRBD1. CDR1 is SNHLY and CDR2 is FYNNEI in the germline V gene. Germline trimming cut 4 bases from V and 1 base from J; bases unmatched to any gene: 2. The CDR3 contains 15 residues. CDR3 amino acids: CASSGTGGPNTEAFF. The CDR3 nucleotides read TGTGCCAGCAGTGGGACAGGGGGCCCGAACACTGAAGCTTTCTTT.

This clonotype was recorded a few times. This rearrangement joins TRBV5-1 to TRBJ2-1; D may be TRBD2 (6 bases). Trimming removed 0 bases at V and 2 bases at J, with 9 bases between. Per germline, CDR1 SGHRS and CDR2 YFSETQ. The CDR3 contains 15 residues. The CDR3 coding sequence is TGCGCCAGCAGCTTGGGACTAGGCCCCTACAATGAGCAGTTCTTC. Translated, it gives CASSLGLGPYNEQFF.

This clonotype was detected ten times or more. The chain uses TRBV20-1 and TRBJ1-3; 8 bases align to TRBD1. The CDR3 length is 15 residues. V trimming: 0 bases; J trimming: 6 bases; junction bases outside the gene matches: 7. Germline V CDR1 and CDR2: DFQATT, SNEGSKA (reference sequence). CDR3 protein: CSARDITGGENTIYF. Here the CDR3 DNA reads TGCAGTGCTAGAGATATCACAGGGGGGGAAAACACCATATATTTT.

This clonotype was recorded many times. This chain uses TRBV20-1 with TRBJ2-3; the D gene is possibly TRBD1 (6 bases). The CDR3 covers 16 residues. Germline V gene data show CDR1 as DFQATT and CDR2 as SNEGSKA (reference sequence). Trimming cost V 6 bases and J 1 base, with 20 bases left between them. The CDR3 DNA sequence: TGCAGTGCCGTAGGGGGTAGGGTCGGGGGCACAGATACGCAGTATTTT. Protein: CSAVGGRVGGTDTQYF.